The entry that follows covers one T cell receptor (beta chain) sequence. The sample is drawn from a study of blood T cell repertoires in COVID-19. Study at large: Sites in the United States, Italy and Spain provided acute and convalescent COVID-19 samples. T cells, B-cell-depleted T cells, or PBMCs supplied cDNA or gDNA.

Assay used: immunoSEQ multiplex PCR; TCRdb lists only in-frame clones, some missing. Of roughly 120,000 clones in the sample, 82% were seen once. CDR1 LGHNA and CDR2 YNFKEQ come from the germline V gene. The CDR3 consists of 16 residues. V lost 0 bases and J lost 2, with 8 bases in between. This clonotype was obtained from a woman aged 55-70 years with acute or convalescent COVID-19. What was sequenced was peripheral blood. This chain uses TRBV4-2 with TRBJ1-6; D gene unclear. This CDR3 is CASSQDWRAYNSPLHF. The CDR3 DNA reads TGTGCCAGCAGCCAAGATTGGAGGGCCTATAATTCACCCCTCCACTTT.